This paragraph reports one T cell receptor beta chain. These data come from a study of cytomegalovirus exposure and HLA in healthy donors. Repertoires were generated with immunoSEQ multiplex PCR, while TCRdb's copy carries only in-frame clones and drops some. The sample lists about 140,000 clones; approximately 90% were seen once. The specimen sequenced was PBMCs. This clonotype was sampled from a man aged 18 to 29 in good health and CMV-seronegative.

The CDR3 protein is CASSYPDSRYNEQFF. In DNA, the CDR3 is TGTGCCAGCAGTTACCCGGACTCCCGGTACAATGAGCAGTTCTTC. The chain combines TRBV6-5 with TRBJ2-1; tentatively, D is TRBD2 (5 bases). Germline V gene lookup returns CDR1 MNHEY and CDR2 SVGAGI. The CDR3 runs 15 residues. The V and J ends lost 2 bases and 4 bases respectively, with 12 bases between them.